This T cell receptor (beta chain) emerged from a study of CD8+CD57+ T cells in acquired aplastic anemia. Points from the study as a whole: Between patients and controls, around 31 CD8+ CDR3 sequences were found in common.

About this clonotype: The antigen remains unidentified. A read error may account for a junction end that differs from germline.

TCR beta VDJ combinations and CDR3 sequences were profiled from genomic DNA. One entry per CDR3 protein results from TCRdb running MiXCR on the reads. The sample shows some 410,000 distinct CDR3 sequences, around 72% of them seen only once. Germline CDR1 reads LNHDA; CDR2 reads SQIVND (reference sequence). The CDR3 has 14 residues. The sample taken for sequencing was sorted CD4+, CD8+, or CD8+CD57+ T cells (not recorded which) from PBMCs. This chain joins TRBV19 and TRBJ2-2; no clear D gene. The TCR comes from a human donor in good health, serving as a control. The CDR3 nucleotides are TGTGCCAGTAGCCTCACAGTGTACGCCGGCGAGCTGTTTTTT. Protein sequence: CASSLTVYAGELFF.